This passage covers 10 T cell receptor beta chains from one sample sequenced in a study of neurological immune-mediated disorders. TCRdb re-called the 5' RACE reads with MiXCR, one entry per CDR3 protein. The table lists about 74,000 distinct CDR3 sequences, around 5.5% of them singletons. The sequenced material came from PBMCs. These receptors all come from a man aged 18 to 35 with multiple sclerosis.

This clonotype was detected many times. This chain's CDR3 is CASSLDNKNIQYF. Here the CDR3 DNA reads TGTGCCAGCAGCTTAGATAACAAAAACATTCAGTACTTC. The chain links TRBV7-2 to TRBJ2-4, with no clear D. The CDR3 contains 13 residues. With 1 base removed from V and 3 bases from J, the gap between germline ends came to 4 bases. The germline CDR1 and CDR2 sequences are SGHTA and FQGNSA. Based on the CDR3 plus reference TRBV7-2 and TRBJ2-4, the full variable domain is GAGVSQSPSNKVTEKGKDVELRCDPISGHTALYWYRQSLGQGLEFLIYFQGNSAPDKSGLPSDRFSAERTGGSVSTLTIQRTQQEDSAVYLCASSLDNKNIQYFGAGTRLSVL.

This clonotype appeared many times. This chain uses TRBV20-1 with TRBJ2-6; unclear D gene. The V end was cut by 0 bases, the J end by 0 bases, with 12 bases between. The CDR3 is made up of 17 amino acids. The germline gives CDR1 DFQATT, CDR2 SNEGSKA (reference sequence). CDR3 in amino acids: CSARDPGVSSGANVLTF. Written as DNA, the CDR3 is TGCAGTGCTAGAGATCCGGGTGTCAGCTCTGGGGCCAACGTCCTGACTTTC.

This clonotype was observed many times. The chain links TRBV7-9 to TRBJ1-2; 9 bases line up with TRBD1. After removal of 4 bases from V and 3 bases from J, the junction contained 9 bases not matched to a gene. CDR3 size: 16 residues. Germline CDR1 is SEHNR and CDR2 is FQNEAQ (reference sequence). As DNA, the CDR3 is TGTGCCAGCAGCTCCTTACAGGGGGCCGCATACTATGGCTACACCTTC. Protein product: CASSSLQGAAYYGYTF.

This clonotype was counted between two and nine times. The rearrangement links TRBV19 to TRBJ2-1; D might be TRBD2 (5 bases). The CDR3 spans 12 residues. Germline assignment: CDR1 LNHDA and CDR2 SQIVND (reference sequence). Trimming left V 6 bases short and J 9 bases short, with 12 bases between. In DNA, the CDR3 is TGTGCCAGTAGCAAACCGGGGAGTGAGCAGTTCTTC. Amino acid sequence: CASSKPGSEQFF. The entire variable domain, with the rest obtained from reference TRBV19 and TRBJ2-1, is as follows: DGGITQSPKYLFRKEGQNVTLSCEQNLNHDAMYWYRQDPGQGLRLIYYSQIVNDFQKGDIAEGYSVSREKKESFPLTVTSAQKNPTAFYLCASSKPGSEQFFGPGTRLTVL.

There are many counts of this clonotype. The J gene is TRBJ2-7, the V gene TRBV3-1, with D hard to call. Germline V gene sequence: CDR1 LGHDT, CDR2 YNNKEL (reference sequence). The germline V and J ends were trimmed by 2 bases and 1 base, with 0 bases remaining between them. The CDR3 is 11 residues long. The CDR3 sequence is CASSQSYEQYF. CDR3 in DNA: TGTGCCAGCAGCCAATCCTACGAGCAGTACTTC.

This clonotype was seen a few times. A much larger clone differs from this one at a single base, so this may be a read error. The chain combines TRBV5-1 with TRBJ1-4; TRBD1 matches at 7 bases. Trimming at V came to 1 base and at J to 11 bases, leaving 5 bases not matched to a gene. This CDR3 has 13 residues. Germline V CDR1 and CDR2: SGHRS, YFSETQ. The CDR3 DNA reads TGCGCCAGCAGCTTGCAGGGGGACGACAAACTGTTTTTT. Translation gives CASSLQGDDKLFF.

This clonotype was picked up many times. V usage is TRBV20-1 and J usage is TRBJ2-1; 12 bases map to TRBD2. The length of the CDR3 is 15 residues. Germline V gene data show CDR1 as DFQATT and CDR2 as SNEGSKA (reference sequence). The trim removed 6 bases at V and 3 bases at J, leaving 6 bases unmatched. The DNA of the CDR3 is TGCAGTGCCCTTTCGACTAGCGGGGGCTACAATGAGCAGTTCTTC. Residues: CSALSTSGGYNEQFF.

In this sample, this clonotype turned up many times. The chain joins TRBV11-2 to TRBJ2-7; 13 bases are shared with TRBD2. The J segment lost 3 bases and the V segment lost 5 bases, leaving 19 bases of the junction unmatched. The CDR3 runs to 20 residues. The germline V gene encodes CDR1 SGHAT and CDR2 FQNNGV. The CDR3 protein is CASSGDRTSGGTSKVYEQYF. The CDR3 region has the DNA TGTGCCAGCAGCGGAGATAGGACTAGCGGGGGTACCTCCAAAGTCTACGAGCAGTACTTC.

This clonotype was recorded at least ten times. V gene TRBV5-1 combines with J gene TRBJ2-1; 8 bases agree with TRBD1. The V gene's germline CDR1 is SGHRS and CDR2 YFSETQ. The CDR3 runs 15 residues. The V segment lost 3 bases and the J segment 6 bases; nucleotides outside the gene matches: 8. Here the CDR3 reads CASSSGQGKSNEQFF. The CDR3 DNA sequence: TGCGCCAGCAGCTCCGGACAGGGCAAAAGCAATGAGCAGTTCTTC.

This clonotype appeared a few times. This may arise from a read error, as a much more abundant clone is one base away. V usage is TRBV7-6 and J usage is TRBJ1-2; TRBD1 matches 7 bases. This CDR3 is 13 amino acids long. V lost 1 base to trimming and J lost 7 bases; unmatched junction nucleotides: 3. CDR1 and CDR2 (germline): SGHVS, FNYEAQ. The CDR3: CASSLERGLGYTF. As DNA, the CDR3 is TGTGCCAGCAGCTTAGAAAGGGGGCTTGGCTACACCTTC.